The 17 T cell receptor beta chains listed next were all sequenced from one sample in a study of blood T cell repertoires in COVID-19. The method was immunoSEQ multiplex PCR; TCRdb's version includes in-frame clones alone and lacks a portion of them. The sample lists approximately 68,000 clones; under 90% were seen once. The sequencing input was peripheral blood. Source of these receptors: a man aged 70-80 years with active or convalescent COVID-19.

The V call is TRBV4-3, the J call TRBJ1-1, with a tentative D call TRBD1 (6 bases). V shed 3 bases and J shed 2 bases, with 13 bases lying between them. Germline V gives CDR1 LGHNA, CDR2 YSLEER. CDR3 size: 15 residues. The CDR3 coding sequence is TGCGCCAGCAGCCAGGGCACAGGGTTTAACACTGAAGCTTTCTTT. Its protein product is CASSQGTGFNTEAFF.

The V and J genes are TRBV7-9 and TRBJ1-5; 7 nucleotides align to TRBD1. The germline V gene encodes CDR1 SEHNR and CDR2 FQNEAQ (reference sequence). This CDR3 contains 15 residues. The ends lost 5 bases at V and 4 bases at J; junction bases unmatched: 8. The DNA of the CDR3 is TGTGCCAGCAGCCCGGGGTGGGACAGAAATCAGCCCCAGCATTTT. It yields the protein CASSPGWDRNQPQHF.

The chain combines TRBV23-1 with TRBJ1-1, with TRBD1 matching 8 bases. TRBV23-1 qualifies as an ORF whose function is uncertain. There are 14 residues in the CDR3. V trimming: 1 base; J trimming: 11 bases; junction bases outside the gene matches: 9. The CDR3 DNA reads as TGCGCCAGCAGTCAATTCGGGACAGGTTACAGGGCTTTCTTT. Protein product: CASSQFGTGYRAFF.

This sequence joins TRBV5-1 and TRBJ2-3; 10 nucleotides align to TRBD2. The CDR3 extends over 16 amino acids. V was pared by 1 base and J by 0 bases, with 2 bases of the junction left unmatched. Germline V gene data show CDR1 as SGHRS and CDR2 as YFSETQ. In nucleotides, the CDR3 is TGCGCCAGCAGCTTGCTACTAGCGGGGAGCACAGATACGCAGTATTTT. Translating it yields CASSLLLAGSTDTQYF.

The chain recombines TRBV19 with TRBJ1-2, with a possible D match to TRBD1 (5 bases). The CDR3 length is 14 residues. V was trimmed by 5 bases and J by 8 bases, leaving 18 bases between them. The germline CDR1 and CDR2 sequences are LNHDA and SQIVND (reference sequence). The CDR3 nucleotides read TGTGCCAGTAGTCTGCGACAGAACCTATTAGGCTACACCTTC. It yields the protein CASSLRQNLLGYTF.

V usage is TRBV15 and J usage is TRBJ1-2; D is undetermined. The CDR3 runs 14 residues. Trimming stripped 2 bases from V and 8 bases from J, with 15 bases between. Germline values: CDR1 LNHNV, CDR2 YYDKDF (reference sequence). CDR3 bases: TGTGCCACCAGCAGATCCGGGTCTTTACGGGGCTACACCTTC. Its translation is CATSRSGSLRGYTF.

The V call is TRBV5-5, the J call TRBJ1-3; D unresolved. The V gene lost 0 bases and the J gene lost 0 bases, with 10 bases spanning the gap. Germline CDR1 and CDR2: SGHKS and YYEKEE (reference sequence). The CDR3 is 16 amino acids. CDR3 amino acids: CASSLAAGSSGNTIYF. The CDR3 DNA reads TGTGCCAGCAGCTTGGCCGCGGGAAGCTCTGGAAACACCATATATTTT.

J is TRBJ1-1 and V is TRBV28; D is unresolved. The CDR3 is 11 amino acids. CDR1 and CDR2 from the germline V gene are MDHEN and SYDVKM. V lost 7 bases and J 4 bases, leaving 7 bases between the germline ends. CDR3 amino acids: CASTLRTEAFF. The DNA for the CDR3 is TGTGCCAGCACCCTCCGCACTGAAGCTTTCTTT.

The rearrangement links TRBV28 to TRBJ1-1, with D possibly TRBD1 on 5 matching bases. V was pared by 4 bases and J by 0 bases, with 15 bases between. Germline CDR1 MDHEN, CDR2 SYDVKM. The CDR3 contains 16 residues. CDR3 in DNA: TGTGCCAGCAGTTGGATGGGGGGTTTAATGAACACTGAAGCTTTCTTT. Its translation is CASSWMGGLMNTEAFF.

This clone was seen just once. The gene calls are TRBV20-1 and TRBJ1-2; D gene unclear. The length of the CDR3 is 11 residues. The ends were cut back, 4 bases at V and 2 bases at J, with 5 bases in the middle. Per the germline V gene, CDR1 is DFQATT and CDR2 is SNEGSKA (reference sequence). CDR3 DNA sequence: TGCAGTGCTAATTCGAACTATGGCTACACCTTC. Translated, it gives CSANSNYGYTF.

The CDR3 here is CASSPLAGVVTGELFF. The DNA of the CDR3 is TGTGCCAGCAGCCCTCTAGCGGGAGTGGTAACCGGGGAGCTGTTTTTT. The chain carries TRBV9 and TRBJ2-2; 10 nucleotides match TRBD2. Germline V CDR1 and CDR2: SGDLS, YYNGEE. The CDR3 contains 16 residues. V dropped 4 bases and J dropped 5; count of bases not matched to a gene: 8.

The chain combines TRBV5-4 with TRBJ2-2; a weak D match, TRBD2 (6 bases). In germline, CDR1 is SGHNT, CDR2 YYREEE (reference sequence). With 4 bases removed from V and 7 bases from J, the gap between germline ends came to 20 bases. This CDR3 is 16 amino acids long. CDR3 nucleotides: TGTGCCAGCAGCCGCCGGGACTCCGGGTTATACGGGGAGCTGTTTTTT. It codes for CASSRRDSGLYGELFF.

The V and J genes are TRBV7-2 and TRBJ2-3; 14 bases are a match to TRBD2. The CDR3 consists of 16 residues. Per the germline V gene, CDR1 is SGHTA and CDR2 is FQGNSA. V lost 4 bases, J lost 5 bases, and 5 bases stayed unmatched. The CDR3 region is CASSSGLAGGIDTQYF. The CDR3 DNA reads TGTGCCAGCAGCTCCGGACTAGCGGGAGGTATAGATACGCAGTATTTT.

The chain links TRBV3-1 (or the pseudogene TRBV3-2) to TRBJ2-2; 10 bases line up with TRBD2. The CDR3 loop spans 16 amino acids. Germline lookup yields CDR1 LGHDT and CDR2 YNNKEL (reference sequence). J lost 2 bases, V lost 2 bases, and 2 bases had no gene match. CDR3 DNA sequence: TGTGCCAGCAGCCAAACTAGCGGGGTTAACACCGGGGAGCTGTTTTTT. This translates into CASSQTSGVNTGELFF.

The J gene is TRBJ2-3, the V gene TRBV10-3; 14 bases are a match to TRBD2. The CDR3 is made up of 17 amino acids. V gave up 5 bases and J gave up 5 bases; unmatched junction bases: 9. Germline V gene sequence: CDR1 ENHRY, CDR2 SYGVKD. In nucleotides, the CDR3 is TGTGCCATCAGTCAGGGGACTAGCGGGAGTTCCGGAGATACGCAGTATTTT. Protein sequence: CAISQGTSGSSGDTQYF.

This clone was recorded only once. The CDR3 loop reads CAISEDRGNTEAFF. CDR3 nucleotides: TGTGCCATCAGTGAGGACAGGGGGAACACTGAAGCTTTCTTT. V and J are TRBV10-3 and TRBJ1-1; 8 nucleotides align to TRBD1. This CDR3 is built from 14 residues. After removal of 2 bases from V and 1 base from J, the junction contained 0 bases not matched to a gene. In germline, CDR1 is ENHRY, CDR2 SYGVKD.

The rearrangement links TRBV5-1 to TRBJ1-2; D is perhaps TRBD1 (6 bases). Trimming stripped 0 bases from V and 10 bases from J, with 16 bases between. The CDR3 is 14 residues long. Germline CDR1 SGHRS, CDR2 YFSETQ. The CDR3 DNA reads TGCGCCAGCAGCTTGGGTCAGGGGAAAGGAGACTACACCTTC. Residues: CASSLGQGKGDYTF.